This TCR beta chain was captured by sequencing in a study of CD8 T cells in ankylosing spondylitis. The study, taken as a whole, reports: Earlier studies detected some motif variants in reactive arthritis synovial fluid and blood. Within ankylosing spondylitis blood, a TCR beta motif made up of roughly eight highly homologous variants appeared to be characteristic. Disease-associated clones were CD8+ and fairly uncommon in peripheral blood.

Concerning this clonotype: Its target is unknown.

Trimming removed 5 bases from V and 2 bases from J; junction bases left unmatched: 6. The germline gives CDR1 DFQATT, CDR2 SNEGSKA (reference sequence). The CDR3 runs 14 residues. It was by quantitative 5'-RACE with molecular barcodes that TCR beta libraries were made. Using its own MiXCR run on the 5' RACE reads, TCRdb lists one record per CDR3 protein. The sample carries fewer than 350,000 distinct CDR3 sequences, roughly 10% recorded once. The chain combines TRBV20-1 with TRBJ1-5; 7 nucleotides align to TRBD1. Sequences were obtained from blood, either unsorted or a sorted T cell fraction (not recorded which). This receptor was taken from a female donor with ankylosing spondylitis or in good health (not recorded which). CDR3 sequence (DNA): TGCAGTGCTCAGGAGGGGACAGGCAATCAGCCCCAGCATTTT. This translates into CSAQEGTGNQPQHF.